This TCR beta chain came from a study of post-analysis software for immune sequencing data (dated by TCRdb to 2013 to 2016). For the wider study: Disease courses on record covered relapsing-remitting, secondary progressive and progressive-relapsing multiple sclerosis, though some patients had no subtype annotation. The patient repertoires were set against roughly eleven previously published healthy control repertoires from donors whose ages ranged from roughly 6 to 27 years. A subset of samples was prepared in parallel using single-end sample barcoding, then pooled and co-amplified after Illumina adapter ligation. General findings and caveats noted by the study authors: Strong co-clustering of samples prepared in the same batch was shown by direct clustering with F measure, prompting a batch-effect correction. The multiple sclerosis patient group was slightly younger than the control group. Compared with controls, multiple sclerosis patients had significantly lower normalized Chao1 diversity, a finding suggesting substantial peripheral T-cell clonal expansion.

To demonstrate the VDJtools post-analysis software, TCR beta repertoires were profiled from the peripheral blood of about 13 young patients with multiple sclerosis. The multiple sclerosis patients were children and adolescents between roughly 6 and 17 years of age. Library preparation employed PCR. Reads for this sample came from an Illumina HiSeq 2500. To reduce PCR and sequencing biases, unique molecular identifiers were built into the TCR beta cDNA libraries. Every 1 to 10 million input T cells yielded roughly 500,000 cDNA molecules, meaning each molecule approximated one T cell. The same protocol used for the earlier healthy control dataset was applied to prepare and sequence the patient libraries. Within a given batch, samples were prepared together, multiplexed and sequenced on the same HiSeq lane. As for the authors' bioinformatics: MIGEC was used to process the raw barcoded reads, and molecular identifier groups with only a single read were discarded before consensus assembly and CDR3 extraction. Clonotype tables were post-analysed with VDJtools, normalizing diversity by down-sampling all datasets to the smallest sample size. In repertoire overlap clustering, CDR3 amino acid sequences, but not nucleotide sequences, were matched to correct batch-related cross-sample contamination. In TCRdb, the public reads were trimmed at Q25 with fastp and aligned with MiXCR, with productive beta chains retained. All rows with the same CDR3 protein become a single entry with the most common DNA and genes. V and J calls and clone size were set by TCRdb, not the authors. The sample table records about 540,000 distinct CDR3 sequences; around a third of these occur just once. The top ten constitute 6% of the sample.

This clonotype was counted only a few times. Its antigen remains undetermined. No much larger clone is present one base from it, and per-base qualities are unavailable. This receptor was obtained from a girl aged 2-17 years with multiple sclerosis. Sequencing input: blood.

CDR3 loop: CASSQRTLQETQYF. The bases read TGCGCCAGCAGCCAACGGACCCTCCAAGAGACCCAGTACTTC. The rearranged segments are TRBV4-1 and TRBJ2-5, with no confidently assigned D gene. Reading the germline V gene gives CDR1 MGHRA and CDR2 YSYEKL. The CDR3 runs 14 amino acids, cysteine and phenylalanine included. Here the CDR3 DNA is all that survives: 42 bases in frame from base 1. V drops 2 bases and J drops 1 base, leaving 8 bases in between.